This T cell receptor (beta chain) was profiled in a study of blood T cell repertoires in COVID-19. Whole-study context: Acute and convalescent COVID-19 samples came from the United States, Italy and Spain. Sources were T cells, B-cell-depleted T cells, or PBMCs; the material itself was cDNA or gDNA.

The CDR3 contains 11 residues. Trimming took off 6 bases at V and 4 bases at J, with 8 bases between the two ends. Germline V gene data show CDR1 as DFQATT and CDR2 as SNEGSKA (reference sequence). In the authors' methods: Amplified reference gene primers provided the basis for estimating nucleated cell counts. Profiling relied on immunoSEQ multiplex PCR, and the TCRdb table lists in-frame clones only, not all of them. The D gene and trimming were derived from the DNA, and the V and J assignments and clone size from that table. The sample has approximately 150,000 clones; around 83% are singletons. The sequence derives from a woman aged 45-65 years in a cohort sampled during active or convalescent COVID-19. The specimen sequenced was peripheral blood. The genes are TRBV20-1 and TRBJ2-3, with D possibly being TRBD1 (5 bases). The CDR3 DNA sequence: TGCAGTGCACTGGGGCCAGATACGCAGTATTTT. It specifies CSALGPDTQYF.